This T cell receptor beta chain was identified in a study of glioma-infiltrating T cells. The CDR3 has 15 amino acids. Germline assignment: CDR1 MNHEY and CDR2 SMNVEV (reference sequence). For this clonotype: A much larger clone sits a single nucleotide away, making a read error possible.

Using RNA template, CDR3s of TCR alpha and beta were amplified with iRepertoire arm-PCR. One entry per CDR3 protein, called by TCRdb with MiXCR from the multiplex PCR reads. Of approximately 100,000 distinct CDR3 sequences listed, about 28% are singletons. Sequences were obtained from glioma tissue, nonneoplastic brain tissue, or PBMCs (not recorded which). The gene calls are TRBV27 and TRBJ2-1, with 13 bases aligning to TRBD2. The receptor comes from a human donor with low-grade glioma or glioblastoma, undergoing nonglioma brain surgery, or in good health (not recorded which). CDR3 coding DNA: TGTGCCAGCAGTCGACTAGCGGGGGGCTACAATGTGCAGTTCTTC. This codes for CASSRLAGGYNVQFF.